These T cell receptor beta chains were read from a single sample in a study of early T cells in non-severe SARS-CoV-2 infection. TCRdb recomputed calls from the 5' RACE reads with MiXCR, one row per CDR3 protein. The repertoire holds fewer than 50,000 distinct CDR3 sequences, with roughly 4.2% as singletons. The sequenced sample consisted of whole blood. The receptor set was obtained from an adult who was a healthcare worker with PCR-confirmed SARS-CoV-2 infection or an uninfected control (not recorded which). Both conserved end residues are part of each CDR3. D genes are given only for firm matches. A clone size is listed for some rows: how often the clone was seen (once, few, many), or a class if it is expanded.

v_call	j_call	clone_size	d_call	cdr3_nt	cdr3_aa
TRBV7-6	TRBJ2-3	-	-	TGTGCCAGCAGCTTAGCGGCAGTTAGCACAGATACGCAGTATTTT	CASSLAAVSTDTQYF
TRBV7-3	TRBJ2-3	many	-	TGTGCCAGCAGCTTAGGGACAACTAGCACAGATACGCAGTATTTT	CASSLGTTSTDTQYF
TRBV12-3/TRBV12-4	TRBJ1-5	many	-	TGTGCCAGCAGTTGGGAGGGTGCGAGCAATCAGCCCCAGCATTTT	CASSWEGASNQPQHF
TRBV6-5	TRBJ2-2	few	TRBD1	TGTGCCAGCAGCTACAGGGGAACCACCGGGGAGCTGTTTTTT	CASSYRGTTGELFF
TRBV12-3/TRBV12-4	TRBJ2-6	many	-	TGTGCCAGCACCCGACAGGTCTTCTTAGCTGGGGCCAACGTCCTGACTTTC	CASTRQVFLAGANVLTF
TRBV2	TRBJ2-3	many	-	TGTGCCAGCAGTGAAGATGGGACAAGGACAGATACGCAGTATTTT	CASSEDGTRTDTQYF
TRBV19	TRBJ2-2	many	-	TGTGCCAGTAGTATTGGCCCCGGGACTTGGAACACCGGGGAGCTGTTTTTT	CASSIGPGTWNTGELFF
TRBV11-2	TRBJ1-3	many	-	TGTGCCAGCAGCTTAGGACAGAACTCTGGAAACACCATATATTTT	CASSLGQNSGNTIYF
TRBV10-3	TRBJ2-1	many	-	TGTGCCATCAGTGAGGCTAGGACTAATGAGTTCTTC	CAISEARTNEFF
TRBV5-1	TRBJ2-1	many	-	TGCGCCAGCAGCCTGGGGCCATCCAACTACAATGAGCAGTTCTTC	CASSLGPSNYNEQFF
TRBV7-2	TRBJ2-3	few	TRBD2	TGTGCCAGCAGGCCAGTAGCGGGGCGCACAGATACGCAGTATTTT	CASRPVAGRTDTQYF
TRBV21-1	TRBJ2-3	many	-	TGTGCCAGCACCAATCGCCGACAGGGGATCAACACAGATACGCAGTATTTT	CASTNRRQGINTDTQYF
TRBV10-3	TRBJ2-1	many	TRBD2	TGTGCCATCAAGGGACTAGCGGACTACAATGAGCAGTTCTTC	CAIKGLADYNEQFF
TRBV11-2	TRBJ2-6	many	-	TGTGCCAGCAGCTTAACAACGGCGGCCAACGTCCTGACTTTC	CASSLTTAANVLTF
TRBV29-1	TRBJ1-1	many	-	TGCAGCGTTGACAACAGAGGGAGCACTGAAGCTTTCTTT	CSVDNRGSTEAFF
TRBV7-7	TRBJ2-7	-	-	TGTGCTAGCAGCCCCGCCGGGGCAGCCACCTACGAGCAGTACTTC	CASSPAGAATYEQYF
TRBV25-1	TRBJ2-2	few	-	TGTGCCAGCAGTGAGGGCAGGATGCACGCCGGGGAGCTGTTTTTT	CASSEGRMHAGELFF
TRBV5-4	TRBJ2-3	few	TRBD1	TGTGCCAGCAGCATCGACAGGGTCGGCACAGATACGCAGTATTTT	CASSIDRVGTDTQYF
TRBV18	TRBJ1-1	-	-	TGTGCCAGCTCGGAAGGTGGATCGATGAACACTGAAGCTTTCTTT	CASSEGGSMNTEAFF
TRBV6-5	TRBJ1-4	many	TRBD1	TGTGCCAGCACCTCCCCTCAGGGGACAGGAAGAACTAATGAAAAACTGTTTTTT	CASTSPQGTGRTNEKLFF
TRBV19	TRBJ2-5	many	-	TGTGCCAGTCGAGGCACTAGCTTAGGCCAAGAGACCCAGTACTTC	CASRGTSLGQETQYF
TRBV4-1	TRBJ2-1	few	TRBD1	TGCGCCAGCAGCGCCCGGACAGGGAGAGGGGTATACAATGAGCAGTTCTTC	CASSARTGRGVYNEQFF
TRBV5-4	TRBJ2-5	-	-	TGTGCCAGCAGCCTTGAAGGAAGGAGCCAGTACTTC	CASSLEGRSQYF
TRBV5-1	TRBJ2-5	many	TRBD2	TGCGCCAGCAGCTCGAGTCAACTAGCGGGGGTCCCTGGGACCCAGTACTTC	CASSSSQLAGVPGTQYF
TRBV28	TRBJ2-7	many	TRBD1	TGTGCCAGCAGTCCCACGGGACAGTTGGCCTACGAGCAGTACTTC	CASSPTGQLAYEQYF
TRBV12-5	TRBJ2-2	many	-	TGTGCTAGTGGTTTGGTAGCGTTGGACAGACTGGCCACCGGGGAGCTGTTTTTT	CASGLVALDRLATGELFF
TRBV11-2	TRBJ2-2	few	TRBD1	TGTGCCAGCAGCTTACTCAGGGGGACGGGCACCGGGGAGCTGTTTTTT	CASSLLRGTGTGELFF
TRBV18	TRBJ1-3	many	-	TGTGCCAGCTCACCTACGTCCAGTGATATAAGAAACACCATATATTTT	CASSPTSSDIRNTIYF
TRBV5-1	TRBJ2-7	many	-	TGCGCCAGCAGCTTGGCGGCCGGCAATGTAGCCTACGAGCAGTACTTC	CASSLAAGNVAYEQYF
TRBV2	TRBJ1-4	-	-	TGTGCCAGCTGGACCGAGGATTTAGAAAAACTGTTTTTT	CASWTEDLEKLFF
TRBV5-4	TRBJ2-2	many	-	TGTGCCAGCAGTGTTGACAGATCGAACACCGGGGAGCTGTTTTTT	CASSVDRSNTGELFF
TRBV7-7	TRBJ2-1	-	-	TGTGCTAGCAGCACCGGGACCGGGGGATACAATGAGCAGTTCTTC	CASSTGTGGYNEQFF
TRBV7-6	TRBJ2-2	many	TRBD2	TGTGCCAGCAGCTTAGATACTAGCGGACACACCGGGGAGCTGTTTTTT	CASSLDTSGHTGELFF
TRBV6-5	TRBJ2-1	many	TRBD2	TGTGCCAGCAGTTTGACTAGCGGGACCTACAATGAGCAGTTCTTC	CASSLTSGTYNEQFF
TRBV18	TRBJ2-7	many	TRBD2	TGTGCCAGCTCACCCCGGGGGGGACGGGTCGGCGAGCAGTACTTC	CASSPRGGRVGEQYF
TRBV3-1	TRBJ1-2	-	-	TGTGCCAGCAGCCAAGGAGGGGCGACCCTCAACTATGGCTACACCTTC	CASSQGGATLNYGYTF
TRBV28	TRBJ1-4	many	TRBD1	TGTGCCAGCAGTCCAGGCGGGACAGATGAAAAACTGTTTTTT	CASSPGGTDEKLFF
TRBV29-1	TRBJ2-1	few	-	TGCAGCTCGCGAGAGGGGGTAGCGCTTTACAATGAGCAGTTCTTC	CSSREGVALYNEQFF
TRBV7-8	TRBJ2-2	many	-	TGTGCCAGCAGCAACGGACGAACCAGCTACCCCGGGGAGCTGTTTTTT	CASSNGRTSYPGELFF
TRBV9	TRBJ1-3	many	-	TGTGCCAGCAGCCTTCACGGGACTCCTGGAAACACCATATATTTT	CASSLHGTPGNTIYF
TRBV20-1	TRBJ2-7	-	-	TGCAGTGCTAGAGATCTTACCCGCACCGAGCAGTACTTC	CSARDLTRTEQYF
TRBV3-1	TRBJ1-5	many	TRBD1	TGTGCCAGCAGCCGATCCATACTAGGGACAGGGAAAAATCAGCCCCAGCATTTT	CASSRSILGTGKNQPQHF
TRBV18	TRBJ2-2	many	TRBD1	TGTGCCAGCTCACCACCACTGGACAGGGGGCGCGGCACCGGGGAGCTGTTTTTT	CASSPPLDRGRGTGELFF
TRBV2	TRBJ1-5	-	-	TGTGCCAGCAGTGACGAGCGTAATCAGCCCCAGCATTTT	CASSDERNQPQHF
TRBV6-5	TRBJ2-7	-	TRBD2	TGTGCCAGCAGTCACTCCCGGGGGGGCGAGCAGTACTTC	CASSHSRGGEQYF
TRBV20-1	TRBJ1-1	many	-	TGCAGTGCTAGCGGGAACACTGAAGCTTTCTTT	CSASGNTEAFF